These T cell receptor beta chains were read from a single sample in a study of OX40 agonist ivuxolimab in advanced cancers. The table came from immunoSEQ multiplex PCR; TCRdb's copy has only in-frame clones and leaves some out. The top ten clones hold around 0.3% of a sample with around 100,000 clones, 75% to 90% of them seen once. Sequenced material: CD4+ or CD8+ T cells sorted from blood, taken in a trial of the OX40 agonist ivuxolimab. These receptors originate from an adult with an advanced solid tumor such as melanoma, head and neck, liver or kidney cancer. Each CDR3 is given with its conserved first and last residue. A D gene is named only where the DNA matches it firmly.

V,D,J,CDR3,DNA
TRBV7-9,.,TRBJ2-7,CASSLKGSPYEQYF,TGTGCCAGCAGCTTAAAGGGCAGCCCCTACGAGCAGTACTTC
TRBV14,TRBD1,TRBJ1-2,CASSPTGLRGYTF,TGTGCCAGCAGCCCGACAGGGTTGAGGGGCTACACCTTC
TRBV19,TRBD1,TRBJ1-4,CASSMYRGTNEKLFF,TGTGCCAGTAGTATGTACAGGGGCACTAATGAAAAACTGTTTTTT
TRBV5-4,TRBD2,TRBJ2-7,CASSPRLAGVGEQYF,TGTGCCAGCAGCCCCCGACTAGCGGGAGTCGGCGAGCAGTACTTC
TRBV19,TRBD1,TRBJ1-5,CASSISGTASNQPQHF,TGTGCCAGTAGTATCTCCGGGACAGCGAGCAATCAGCCCCAGCATTTT
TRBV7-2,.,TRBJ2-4,CASSLAGRANIQYF,TGTGCCAGCAGCTTAGCTGGCCGGGCGAACATTCAGTACTTC
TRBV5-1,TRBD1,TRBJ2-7,CASSTGTEAAEQYF,TGCGCCAGCAGTACCGGGACAGAGGCTGCCGAGCAGTACTTC
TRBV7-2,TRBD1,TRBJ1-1,CASSKGQGARIVTEAFF,TGTGCCAGCAGCAAAGGACAGGGGGCGCGCATTGTCACTGAAGCTTTCTTT
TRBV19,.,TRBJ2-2,CASSIGRPNTGELFF,TGTGCCAGTAGTATAGGCAGGCCGAACACCGGGGAGCTGTTTTTT
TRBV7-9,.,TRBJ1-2,CASSLAGRAYYGYTF,TGTGCCAGCAGCTTAGCGGGCAGGGCTTACTATGGCTACACCTTC
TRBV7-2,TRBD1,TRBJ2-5,CASSSGQGRGETQYF,TGTGCCAGCAGCTCGGGACAGGGTCGAGGCGAGACCCAGTACTTC
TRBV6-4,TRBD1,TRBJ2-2,CASSPRDSTGELFF,TGTGCCAGCAGTCCCCGGGACAGCACCGGGGAGCTGTTTTTT
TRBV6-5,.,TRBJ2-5,CASSYQRGRAGETQYF,TGTGCCAGCAGTTACCAGCGCGGCAGGGCAGGCGAGACCCAGTACTTC
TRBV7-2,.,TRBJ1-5,CASSFLNRDQPQHF,TGTGCCAGCAGCTTTTTAAATCGTGATCAGCCCCAGCATTTT
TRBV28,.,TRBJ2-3,CASSLAGPDYTQYF,TGTGCCAGCAGTTTGGCGGGACCAGATTATACGCAGTATTTT
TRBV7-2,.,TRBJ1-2,CASITLKNNYGYTF,TGTGCCAGCATTACTTTAAAGAATAACTATGGCTACACCTTC
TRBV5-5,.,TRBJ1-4,CASSLAPRSGGDEKLFF,TGTGCCAGCAGCTTGGCGCCCCGTTCGGGGGGCGATGAAAAACTGTTTTTT
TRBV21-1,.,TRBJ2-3,CASSPGLAGSTDTQYF,TGTGCCAGCAGCCCCGGACTAGCGGGGAGCACAGATACGCAGTATTTT
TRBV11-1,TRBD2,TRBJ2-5,CASSAFPSGGDQETQYF,TGTGCCAGCAGCGCCTTCCCTAGCGGGGGGGATCAAGAGACCCAGTACTTC
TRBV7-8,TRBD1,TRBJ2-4,CASSSSDRVKNIQYF,TGTGCCAGCAGCTCCTCCGACAGGGTCAAAAACATTCAGTACTTC
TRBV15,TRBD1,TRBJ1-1,CATSPRTGSGTEAFF,TGTGCCACCAGCCCCCGGACAGGGTCGGGGACTGAAGCTTTCTTT
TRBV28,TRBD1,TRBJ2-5,CAIQSPGTVQETQYF,TGTGCCATCCAAAGCCCCGGGACAGTCCAAGAGACCCAGTACTTC
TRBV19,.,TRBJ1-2,CASSIERNRYMFYGYTF,TGTGCCAGTAGTATAGAAAGGAACCGGTACATGTTCTATGGCTACACCTTC
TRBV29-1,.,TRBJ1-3,CSVEGGKYGNTIYF,TGCAGCGTTGAGGGGGGAAAATATGGAAACACCATATATTTT
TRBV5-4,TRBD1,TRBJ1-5,CASSLTRTGVINQPQHF,TGTGCCAGCAGCCTAACCAGGACAGGGGTAATCAATCAGCCCCAGCATTTT
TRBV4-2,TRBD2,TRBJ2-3,CASSQDQSGSADTQYF,TGTGCCAGCAGCCAAGATCAAAGCGGGAGTGCAGATACGCAGTATTTT
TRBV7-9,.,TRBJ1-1,CASSPLLSNRGTEAFF,TGTGCCAGCAGCCCCTTGTTGTCCAATCGGGGCACTGAAGCTTTCTTT